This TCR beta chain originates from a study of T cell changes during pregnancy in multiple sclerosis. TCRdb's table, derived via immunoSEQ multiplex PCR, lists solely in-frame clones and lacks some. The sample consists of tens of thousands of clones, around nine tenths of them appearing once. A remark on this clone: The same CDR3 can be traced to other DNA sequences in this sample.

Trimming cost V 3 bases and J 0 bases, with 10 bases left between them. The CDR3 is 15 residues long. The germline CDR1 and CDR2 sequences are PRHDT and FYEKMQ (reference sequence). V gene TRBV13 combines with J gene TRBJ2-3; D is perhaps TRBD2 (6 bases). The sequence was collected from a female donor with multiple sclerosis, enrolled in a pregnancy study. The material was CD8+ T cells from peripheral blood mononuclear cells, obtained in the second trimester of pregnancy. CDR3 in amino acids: CASSFRGGSTDTQYF. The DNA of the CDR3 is TGTGCCAGCAGCTTTCGCGGAGGGAGCACAGATACGCAGTATTTT.